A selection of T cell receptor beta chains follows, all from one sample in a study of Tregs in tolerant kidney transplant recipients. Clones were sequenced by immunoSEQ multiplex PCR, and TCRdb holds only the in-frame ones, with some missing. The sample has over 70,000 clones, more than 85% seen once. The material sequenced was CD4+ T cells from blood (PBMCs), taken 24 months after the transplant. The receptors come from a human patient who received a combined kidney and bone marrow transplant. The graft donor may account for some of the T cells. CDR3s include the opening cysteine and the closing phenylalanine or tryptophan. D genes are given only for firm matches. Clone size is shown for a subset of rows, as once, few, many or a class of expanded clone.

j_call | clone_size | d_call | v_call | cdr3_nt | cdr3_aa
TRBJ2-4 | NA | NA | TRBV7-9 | TGTGCCAGCAGCCAGATGGAGCAAAAAAACATTCAGTACTTC | CASSQMEQKNIQYF
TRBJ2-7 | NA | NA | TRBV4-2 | TGTGCCAGCAGCCAGGGCTTACAGGGCTACGAGCAGTACTTC | CASSQGLQGYEQYF
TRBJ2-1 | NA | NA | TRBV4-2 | TGTGCCAGCAGCCAAGGGGCCGGCTCCTACAATGAGCAGTTCTTC | CASSQGAGSYNEQFF
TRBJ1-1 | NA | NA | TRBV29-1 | TGCAGCGTTGAAGTGACAGGATCGAACACTGAAGCTTTCTTT | CSVEVTGSNTEAFF
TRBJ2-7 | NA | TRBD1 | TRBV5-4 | TGTGCCAGCAGCCCCGTAGGGACAGATTACGAGCAGTACTTC | CASSPVGTDYEQYF
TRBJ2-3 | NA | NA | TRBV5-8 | NA | CASSLVRARGRWGGPNTQYF
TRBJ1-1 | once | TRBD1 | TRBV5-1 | TGCGCCAGCAGCTTGTGGACAGGGGCGAGGACTGAAGCTTTCTTT | CASSLWTGARTEAFF
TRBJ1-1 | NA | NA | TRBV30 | TGTGCCTGGAGTGTTATAAGGGAGACTGGTCGAACTGAAGCTTTCTTT | CAWSVIRETGRTEAFF
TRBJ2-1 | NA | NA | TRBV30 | TGTGCCTGGAGGTTACAAGGGGGGGGGCACAATGAGCAGTTCTTC | CAWRLQGGGHNEQFF
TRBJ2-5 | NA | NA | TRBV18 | TGTGCCAGCTCACCACCGTCAGGGCGGCAAGAGACCCAGTACTTC | CASSPPSGRQETQYF
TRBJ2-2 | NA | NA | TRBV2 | TGTGCCAGCTCGGGGGTTCGTCTCACCGGGGAGCTGTTTTTT | CASSGVRLTGELFF
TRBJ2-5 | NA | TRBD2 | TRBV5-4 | TGTGCCAGCAGCTTGGGGACTAGCGTTCGGGAGACCCAGTACTTC | CASSLGTSVRETQYF
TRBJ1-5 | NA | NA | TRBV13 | TGTGCCAGCAGCTTAGGCGGGTTAGGAGATAATCAGCCCCAGCATTTT | CASSLGGLGDNQPQHF
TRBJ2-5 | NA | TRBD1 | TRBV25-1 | TGTGCCAGCAGTGAGCCACAGGGGCCCCAAGAGACCCAGTACTTC | CASSEPQGPQETQYF
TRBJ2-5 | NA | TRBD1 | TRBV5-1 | TGCGCCAGCAGCTGGGACAGGAGCCACCCCGGTCGGGAGACCCAGTACTTC | CASSWDRSHPGRETQYF
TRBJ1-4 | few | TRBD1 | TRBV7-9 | TGTGCCAGCAGCTTAAAACAGGGGGGTGAAAAACTGTTTTTT | CASSLKQGGEKLFF
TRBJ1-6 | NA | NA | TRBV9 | TGTGCCAGCAGCGCACAGTTTCCGAGAGCACCCCTCCACTTT | CASSAQFPRAPLHF
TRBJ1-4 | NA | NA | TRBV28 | TGTGCCAGCAACGCTAGGACAGTTCCTAATGAAAAACTGTTTTTT | CASNARTVPNEKLFF
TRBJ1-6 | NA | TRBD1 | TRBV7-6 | TGTGCCAGCAGCTCGGCAGACAGGGGTGTTAATTCACCCCTCCACTTT | CASSSADRGVNSPLHF
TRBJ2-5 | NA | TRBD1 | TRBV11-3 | TGTGCCAGCAGTAAAATCCGGGACAGGGTCCGGGAGACCCAGTACTTC | CASSKIRDRVRETQYF
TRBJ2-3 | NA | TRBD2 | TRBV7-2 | TGTGCCAGCAGCTTAGTACCCCTAGCGGGAGTGTCAGATACGCAGTATTTT | CASSLVPLAGVSDTQYF
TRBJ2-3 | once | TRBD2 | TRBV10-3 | TGTGCCATCAGTGCGGTTGGCGGGGGGAAGGAGACGCAGTATTTT | CAISAVGGGKETQYF
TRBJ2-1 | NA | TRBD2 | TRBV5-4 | TGTGCCAGCAGCAACCTAGCGGGAGAACCCTACAATGAGCAGTTCTTC | CASSNLAGEPYNEQFF
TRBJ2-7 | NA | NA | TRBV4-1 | TGCGCCAGCAGCCAAGATAGGGGCAGCTACTCCTACGAGCAGTACTTC | CASSQDRGSYSYEQYF
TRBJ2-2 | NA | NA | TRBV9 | TGTGCCAGCAGCGGCGACAGCTACACCGGGGAGCTGTTTTTT | CASSGDSYTGELFF
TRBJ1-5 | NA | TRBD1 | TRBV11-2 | TGTGCCAGCAGCCCGCAGGGGGCCAGCAATCAGCCCCAGCATTTT | CASSPQGASNQPQHF
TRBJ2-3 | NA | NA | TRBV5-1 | TGCGCCAGCAGCGGGGACATACGCACAGATACGCAGTATTTT | CASSGDIRTDTQYF
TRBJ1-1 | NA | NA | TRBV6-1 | TGTGCCAGCAGTGAACGGGGGGGCAGAATGAACACTGAAGCTTTCTTT | CASSERGGRMNTEAFF
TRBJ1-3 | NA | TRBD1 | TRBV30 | TGTGCCTGGCGCGCTACAGGGGAGGACACCATATATTTT | CAWRATGEDTIYF
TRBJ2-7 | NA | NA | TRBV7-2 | TGTGCCAGCAGCTTCGACTACTCCGAGCAGTACTTC | CASSFDYSEQYF
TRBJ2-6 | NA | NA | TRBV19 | TGTGCCAGTAGTGCCGCAGGGATTTTCTCTGGGGCCAACGTCCTGACTTTC | CASSAAGIFSGANVLTF
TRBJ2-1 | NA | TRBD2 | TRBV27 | TGTGCCAGCAGAGGACTAGCAGGTCTCCATGAGCAGTTCTTC | CASRGLAGLHEQFF
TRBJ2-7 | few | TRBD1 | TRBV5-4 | TGTGCCAGCAGCCTTTTGGGACAGGGGGCCACTTTCCCCTACGAGCAGTACTTC | CASSLLGQGATFPYEQYF
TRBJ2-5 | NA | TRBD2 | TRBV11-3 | TGTGCCAGCAGCTTAAATGGGGCTAGCGGGAGACCCCAAGAGACCCAGTACTTC | CASSLNGASGRPQETQYF
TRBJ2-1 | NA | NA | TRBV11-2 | TGTGCCAGCAGCTTAGCTGGACTTGAGCAGTTCTTC | CASSLAGLEQFF
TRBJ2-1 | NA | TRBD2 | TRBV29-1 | TGCAGCGTCAGCGGGACTAGTGGCTATGAGCAGTTCTTC | CSVSGTSGYEQFF
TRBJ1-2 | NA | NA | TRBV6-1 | TGTGCCAGCAGTGCGAAAAAAACATATGGCTACACCTTC | CASSAKKTYGYTF
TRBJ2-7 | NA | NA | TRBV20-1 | TGCAGTGCTTTCTTCTACGAGCAGTACTTC | CSAFFYEQYF
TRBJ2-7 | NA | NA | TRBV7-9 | TGTGCCAGCAGCTCCTTCGACCTGGGACAACTCTACGAGCAGTACTTC | CASSSFDLGQLYEQYF
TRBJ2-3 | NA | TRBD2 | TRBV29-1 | TGCAGCGTCGCGGGGGGGGCTAGCACAGATACGCAGTATTTT | CSVAGGASTDTQYF
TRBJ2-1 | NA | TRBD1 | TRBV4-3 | TGCGCCAGCAGCCAAATCGCAACCGGGACAGGGATCTACAATGAGCAGTTCTTC | CASSQIATGTGIYNEQFF
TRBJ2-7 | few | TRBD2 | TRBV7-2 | TGTGCCAGCAGTCAACTAGCGGGAGGGCCCTACGAGCAGTACTTC | CASSQLAGGPYEQYF